These T cell receptor beta chains were read from a single sample in a study of Ad26.COV2.S vaccination and SARS-CoV-2 variants. Method: immunoSEQ multiplex PCR; TCRdb's copy keeps in-frame clones and lacks some. Of 400,000 to 450,000 clones in the sample, 80% to 95% were seen once. The specimen comprised peripheral blood, sampled in a trial of Ad26.COV2.S vaccine versus placebo. These receptors were obtained from a person aged 18-60 years who received the Ad26.COV2.S COVID-19 vaccine or a placebo. CDR3s include the opening cysteine and the closing phenylalanine or tryptophan. Clone size is stated in some rows and not others, as once, few, many or a class when expanded.

>TRBJ2-3|.|TRBV7-6
CASSLSRISTDTQYF
>TRBJ2-7|.|TRBV3-1/TRBV3-2
CASSQDHGQVFYEQYF
>TRBJ2-5|.|TRBV11-2
CASSPGQGSQETQYF
>TRBJ2-1|.|TRBV12-3/TRBV12-4
CASSWAVEQFF
>TRBJ2-6|.|TRBV28
CASRDSSRANVLTF
>TRBJ2-3|.|TRBV4-3
CASSQGTSFRRDTQYF
>TRBJ1-1|.|TRBV6-5
CASRGPITEAFF
>TRBJ1-6|few|TRBV27
CASSPYGQGLNSPLHF
>TRBJ2-7|.|TRBV27
CASSLALPYEQYF
>TRBJ2-7|.|TRBV19
CASSIARGSYEQYF
>TRBJ1-2|.|TRBV7-9
CASSLLGGRGYTF
>TRBJ1-1|.|TRBV15
CATSRNGVRGRDTEAFF
>TRBJ2-7|.|TRBV3-1/TRBV3-2
CASSQDWSLTYEQYF
>TRBJ2-7|.|TRBV25-1
CASIQGTLPYEQYF
>TRBJ1-2|once|TRBV3-1/TRBV3-2
CASSPLVTMTGRNYGYTF
>TRBJ1-6|.|TRBV2
CASGGQGASRIHNSPLHF
>TRBJ2-7|.|TRBV28
CASSARDRALLSSYEQYF
>TRBJ2-1|.|TRBV7-2
CASSSPGQGGRSYNEQFF
>TRBJ2-7|.|TRBV7-6
CASRIMSGGGEQYF
>TRBJ1-1|.|TRBV7-7
CAIMPDGNTEAFF
>TRBJ2-7|.|TRBV2
CASIPSGVGEQYF
>TRBJ2-5|.|TRBV5-4
CASSIGLAGGLQETQYF
>TRBJ2-2|.|TRBV5-1
CASSLLDGSNTGELFF
>TRBJ1-3|.|TRBV12-3/TRBV12-4
CTSSFGSGNTIYF
>TRBJ1-2|.|TRBV6-6
CASSYSENYGYTF
>TRBJ1-6|.|TRBV6-5
CASSYSGQANSPLHF
>TRBJ2-1|.|TRBV10-1
CASQGAGEQFF
>TRBJ1-2|.|TRBV18
CASSPLGGYTF
>TRBJ1-3|once|TRBV6-4
CASILPGRPVNTIYF
>TRBJ1-2|.|TRBV5-1
CASSLAPTNNYGYTF
>TRBJ2-7|.|TRBV6-2/TRBV6-3
CASSYGRGSIYEQYF
>TRBJ1-3|.|TRBV10-3
CAISEGPYVDSSGNTIYF
>TRBJ2-3|.|TRBV28
CASTSPTGTRADTQYF
>TRBJ2-3|.|TRBV4-1
CASSLYGGAGGTDTQYF
>TRBJ2-7|once|TRBV2
CAMTGTPSSYEQYF
>TRBJ1-3|.|TRBV21-1
CASSKIAQQGSGNTIYF
>TRBJ1-2|.|TRBV7-2
CASSFRGQGYGYTF
>TRBJ1-1|once|TRBV28
CASSLSQGSTEAFF
>TRBJ1-2|.|TRBV4-3
CASSQDRGPDYGYTF
>TRBJ2-7|.|TRBV7-9
CASSSLSPGQGAINEQYF
>TRBJ1-1|.|TRBV18
CASSLSVNTEAFF